This record covers a single TCR beta chain. Its cognate antigen is unknown. TCRdb ran MiXCR on the reads and lists one entry per CDR3 protein. The sample yields about 470,000 distinct CDR3 sequences, 42% seen once. Between the trimmed V and J ends, which lost 2 bases and 2 bases, there was a span of 11 bases. CDR1 MGHRA and CDR2 YSYEKL come from the germline V gene. This CDR3 has 15 residues. This sample was taken from a study of T cell repertoires in cytomegalovirus infection. The wider study: CMV epitopes that were recently identified and HLA-C-restricted were used alongside well-studied HLA-B-restricted ones.

Study-level points and caveats: Dominating the ex vivo response were HLA-C-restricted CMV-specific TCR beta clonotypes. Frequencies of public TCR beta families were cumulated, and this identified carriers of CMV plus the relevant HLA.

Material: cultured PBMCs, obtained from culture after CMV antigen stimulation. The chain combines TRBV4-1 with TRBJ2-3, with D possibly TRBD1 on 6 matching bases. This TCR was sampled from a human donor in good health (CMV status not recorded). Some clones in this sample may be carry-over from other donors' samples. The CDR3, as DNA: TGCGCCAGCAGCCAAACAGGGAAGAACACAGATACGCAGTATTTT. Amino acid sequence: CASSQTGKNTDTQYF.